The clone carrying this T cell receptor beta chain was observed once. These data are taken from a study of blood T cell repertoires in COVID-19. Study summary: Acute and convalescent COVID-19 samples came from the United States, Italy and Spain. PBMCs, B-cell-depleted T cells, or T cells provided the cDNA or gDNA that made up the material.

CDR1 and CDR2 from the germline V gene are SGHNT and YYREEE (reference sequence). The V gene end was trimmed by 4 bases and the J gene end by 2 bases; junction bases not matched to a gene: 9. The CDR3 is 16 amino acids. Seattle's enrolled individuals joined amid active infection and were then monitored longitudinally. TCRdb's table, derived via immunoSEQ multiplex PCR, lists solely in-frame clones and lacks some. In the table there are approximately 250,000 clones, 75% to 90% of which are singletons. The sample was peripheral blood. This receptor was taken from a woman aged 70-85 years with COVID-19, enrolled during active disease. The rearrangement joins TRBV5-4 to TRBJ2-1; 7 bases map to TRBD1. CDR3 residues: CASSPPGQGAYNEQFF. CDR3 sequence (DNA): TGTGCCAGCAGCCCCCCCGGGCAGGGGGCCTACAATGAGCAGTTCTTC.